Sequencing of this TCR beta chain was carried out in a study of regulatory T cells in long-lasting Graves disease. iRepertoire HTBI primers and Arm-PCR of CDR3 regions built TCR beta libraries. In the study's own analysis: Samples revealed under 65 TRBV and 14 TRBJ segments. TCRdb re-called the multiplex PCR reads with MiXCR, one entry per CDR3 protein. It is TCRdb's table, rather than the study itself, that gives the V and J calls and clone size. The table records 400,000 to 500,000 distinct CDR3 sequences, 16% of them present only once. This clonotype was recorded many times. V lost 6 bases, J lost 3 bases, and 12 bases lay in between. The CDR3 length is 14 residues. Time point noted: newly diagnosed GD, antithyroid drugs for less than 3 months. PBMC RNA served as the TCR library source. These data also featured in a second study, about T cells in Graves' hyperthyroidism and ophthalmopathy.

The TCR sequence derives from a woman under 30 with Graves disease. The sequencing used peripheral blood mononuclear cells (PBMCs), collected at new diagnosis, from a patient treated with antithyroid drugs. The rearrangement links TRBV12-3 or TRBV12-4 to TRBJ2-1; D perhaps matches TRBD1 (5 bases). CDR3: CASRGRDFYNEQFF. Written as DNA, the CDR3 is TGTGCCAGCAGGGGCAGGGATTTCTACAATGAGCAGTTCTTC.